The next 27 T cell receptor beta chains were all read from a single sample in a study of CD8+CD57+ T cells in acquired aplastic anemia. Genomic DNA was employed as the template in profiling TCR beta VDJ and CDR3. TCRdb called the reads again in MiXCR, with one record for every CDR3 protein. The table records 200,000 to 250,000 distinct CDR3 sequences, almost 35% of them present only once. Sequenced input: sorted CD4+, CD8+, or CD8+CD57+ T cells (not recorded which) from PBMCs. All receptors come from a human donor in good health, serving as a control.

This clonotype appeared a few times. This chain's CDR3 is CAWRSRNIFYGYTF. CDR3 DNA sequence: TGTGCCTGGCGCTCTCGGAATATTTTCTATGGCTACACCTTC. This rearrangement joins TRBV30 to TRBJ1-2; D not resolved. CDR3 length: 14 amino acids. Germline CDR1 is GTSNPN and CDR2 is SVGIG (reference sequence). The V gene lost 5 bases and the J gene lost 4 bases, with 17 bases spanning the gap.

The table lists this clonotype with many counts. V usage is TRBV20-1 and J usage is TRBJ2-7; TRBD2 might be the D (5 bases). V lost 1 base and J lost 2, with 9 bases in between. Germline V CDR1 and CDR2: DFQATT, SNEGSKA (reference sequence). This CDR3 contains 13 residues. CDR3 residues: CSARGPGTYEQYF. The CDR3 DNA follows: TGCAGTGCTAGAGGGCCCGGGACCTACGAGCAGTACTTC.

The rearrangement uses TRBV29-1 and TRBJ1-2; TRBD1 might be the D (6 bases). The CDR3 covers 13 residues. V was clipped by 4 bases and J by 5 bases, with 14 bases between them. CDR1 is SQVTM and CDR2 is ANQGSEA in the germline V gene. The CDR3 region is CSVGSGQSYGYTF. In DNA, the CDR3 is TGCAGCGTTGGCTCGGGACAAAGTTATGGCTACACCTTC.

The rearrangement uses TRBV5-4 and TRBJ2-2; weak D call: TRBD2 (6 bases). CDR3 size: 17 residues. The germline gives CDR1 SGHNT, CDR2 YYREEE (reference sequence). The ends were cut back, 2 bases at V and 0 bases at J, with 14 bases in the middle. The CDR3 DNA sequence: TGTGCCAGCAGCTTCGGGCTTGCGGGAACGAACACCGGGGAGCTGTTTTTT. Amino acids: CASSFGLAGTNTGELFF. Together with reference TRBV5-4 and TRBJ2-2, the CDR3 gives the full variable domain: ETGVTQSPTHLIKTRGQQVTLRCSSQSGHNTVSWYQQALGQGPQFIFQYYREEENGRGNFPPRFSGLQFPNYSSELNVNALELDDSALYLCASSFGLAGTNTGELFFGEGSRLTVL.

This clonotype was counted a few times. V and J are TRBV12-3 or TRBV12-4 and TRBJ1-6; D ambiguous. This CDR3 is built from 16 residues. The V and J ends lost 1 base and 11 bases respectively, with 18 bases between them. The CDR3 DNA reads TGTGCCAGCAGTTTAGTCATCCTTCCAGCGGATCCACCCCTCCACTTT. Its protein is CASSLVILPADPPLHF.

The chain carries TRBV9 and TRBJ2-1, with D unclear. CDR1 is SGDLS and CDR2 is YYNGEE in the germline V gene. Trimming took off 6 bases at V and 0 bases at J, with 10 bases between the two ends. This CDR3 is 14 amino acids long. CDR3 amino acids: CASNLGSSYNEQFF. DNA for the CDR3: TGTGCCAGCAATTTGGGAAGCTCCTACAATGAGCAGTTCTTC. The whole variable domain, remainder taken from reference TRBV9 and TRBJ2-1, is DSGVTQTPKHLITATGQRVTLRCSPRSGDLSVYWYQQSLDQGLQFLIQYYNGEERAKGNILERFSAQQFPDLHSELNLSSLELGDSALYFCASNLGSSYNEQFFGPGTRLTVL.

This clonotype was observed at least ten times. The J gene is TRBJ2-7, the V gene TRBV5-1; possibly TRBD2 for D (5 bases). Trimming removed 5 bases from V and 5 bases from J, with 8 bases in between. CDR3 length: 11 amino acids. The germline V gene encodes CDR1 SGHRS and CDR2 YFSETQ. CDR3 in amino acids: CASRSGNEQYF. The CDR3 DNA follows: TGCGCCAGCAGAAGCGGAAACGAGCAGTACTTC.

This clonotype was detected ten times or more. The chain uses TRBV5-1 and TRBJ1-5, with D possibly being TRBD1 (5 bases). V gave up 5 bases and J gave up 1 base, with 10 bases separating them. Germline lookup yields CDR1 SGHRS and CDR2 YFSETQ. The CDR3 consists of 14 residues. CDR3 coding DNA: TGCGCCAGCAGGCGGGACGCGAGCAATCAGCCCCAGCATTTT. Amino acids: CASRRDASNQPQHF.

The genes are TRBV12-3 or TRBV12-4 and TRBJ1-5; 9 bases match TRBD1. J gave up 9 bases and V 3 bases, and 21 bases lay outside the gene matches. The CDR3 contains 19 residues. CDR3 region: CASSFGSLGDRVLGGPQHF. As DNA, the CDR3 is TGTGCCAGCAGTTTTGGCTCCTTAGGGGACAGGGTCCTTGGTGGGCCCCAGCATTTT.

About this clonotype itself: A read error may be the cause here, since a much bigger clone is one base away. The J gene is TRBJ2-7, the V gene TRBV10-3; either TRBD1 or TRBD2 may fit D (5 bases each). Per the germline V gene, CDR1 is ENHRY and CDR2 is SYGVKD. This CDR3 is 13 amino acids long. Between the trimmed V and J ends, which lost 5 bases and 7 bases, there was a span of 15 bases. CDR3 sequence reads: CAISYGGEREQYF. The DNA for the CDR3 is TGTGCCATCAGTTATGGGGGTGAGCGGGAGCAGTACTTC.

The chain combines TRBV4-2 with TRBJ2-3; TRBD2 matches 10 bases. The CDR3 extends over 17 amino acids. Per the germline V gene, CDR1 is LGHNA and CDR2 is YNFKEQ. J gave up 5 bases and V 4 bases, and 12 bases lay outside the gene matches. CDR3 nucleotides: TGTGCCAGCAGCCCTGGGATGAGCGGGGGGGCATTAGATACGCAGTATTTT. Encoded protein: CASSPGMSGGALDTQYF.

The J gene is TRBJ2-4, the V gene TRBV7-2, with TRBD2 identical over 12 bases. The CDR3 consists of 13 residues. Per germline, CDR1 SGHTA and CDR2 FQGNSA. Trimming removed 3 bases from V and 13 bases from J; junction bases left unmatched: 4. The CDR3 region is CASSFTTSGGQYF. The CDR3 DNA reads TGTGCCAGCAGCTTCACTACTAGCGGGGGGCAGTACTTC.

This clonotype has a count of ten or more. The chain combines TRBV20-1 with TRBJ1-5, with D perhaps matching TRBD1 (6 bases). V was pared by 5 bases and J by 4 bases, with 18 bases between. The V gene's germline CDR1 is DFQATT and CDR2 SNEGSKA (reference sequence). The CDR3 is 15 residues long. CDR3 coding DNA: TGCAGTGCTGTTCGGGGGGGGCCGGCTAATCAGCCCCAGCATTTT. It translates to CSAVRGGPANQPQHF.

This clonotype was found many times. CDR3 sequence (DNA): TGTGCCAGTAGTACGGGACCGGGTCTAAGCTATGGCTACACCTTC. As protein: CASSTGPGLSYGYTF. The V call is TRBV19, the J call TRBJ1-2, with D tentatively TRBD1 (5 bases). Trimming left V 4 bases short and J 4 bases short, with 16 bases between. Looked up from germline, CDR1 is LNHDA and CDR2 is SQIVND (reference sequence). The CDR3 loop spans 15 amino acids. The complete variable domain, with remaining parts taken from reference TRBV19 and TRBJ1-2, reads DGGITQSPKYLFRKEGQNVTLSCEQNLNHDAMYWYRQDPGQGLRLIYYSQIVNDFQKGDIAEGYSVSREKKESFPLTVTSAQKNPTAFYLCASSTGPGLSYGYTFGSGTRLTVV.

V and J are TRBV15 and TRBJ2-2, with 9 positions matching TRBD1. This CDR3 has 15 residues. V lost 5 bases, J lost 7 bases, and 8 bases stayed unmatched. Germline assignment: CDR1 LNHNV and CDR2 YYDKDF (reference sequence). CDR3 protein: CATSGLTGGVGELFF. In nucleotides, the CDR3 is TGTGCCACCAGCGGATTGACAGGGGGAGTCGGGGAGCTGTTTTTT.

This clonotype appeared a few times. This sequence joins TRBV5-1 and TRBJ1-5; tentatively, D is TRBD1 (5 bases). Germline values: CDR1 SGHRS, CDR2 YFSETQ. V lost 2 bases to trimming and J lost 9 bases, with 18 bases between them. The CDR3 sequence is 15 residues long. This chain's CDR3 is CASSFEGQGVGPQHF. The CDR3 bases are TGCGCCAGCAGCTTTGAGGGGCAGGGTGTTGGGCCCCAGCATTTT.

This clonotype came up a few times. This chain connects TRBV5-4 to TRBJ2-1; D ambiguous. CDR1 is SGHNT, CDR2 YYREEE, per germline (reference sequence). V shed 0 bases and J shed 1 base, with 8 bases lying between them. The CDR3 runs 15 residues. This CDR3 is CASSLVFRSYNEQFF. The CDR3 DNA follows: TGTGCCAGCAGCTTGGTCTTCCGATCCTACAATGAGCAGTTCTTC.

This clonotype was counted only a few times. This rearrangement joins TRBV18 to TRBJ1-6, with D unresolved. CDR3 length: 14 residues. Germline V gene data show CDR1 as KGHSH and CDR2 as LQKENI. Trimming stripped 6 bases from V and 12 bases from J, with 18 bases between. As DNA, the CDR3 is TGTGCCAGCTCCACGGTCGGGGTCTCTGGACCCCTCCACTTT. Its translation: CASSTVGVSGPLHF.

The chain links TRBV5-5 to TRBJ1-1; D is ambiguous. Per the germline V gene, CDR1 is SGHKS and CDR2 is YYEKEE (reference sequence). The V end lost 1 base, the J end lost 0 bases, and 7 bases lay between the germline ends. The CDR3 spans 14 residues. The CDR3 DNA reads TGTGCCAGCAGCTTGTTCGTCCTGAACACTGAAGCTTTCTTT. Encoded protein: CASSLFVLNTEAFF.

This chain connects TRBV5-1 to TRBJ1-1; D uncertain. CDR3 size: 15 residues. Trimming stripped 3 bases from V and 1 base from J, with 13 bases between. The germline V gene has CDR1 SGHRS and CDR2 YFSETQ. The CDR3 loop reads CASSYVPLQNTEAFF. For the CDR3, the DNA is TGCGCCAGCAGCTACGTACCCCTACAGAACACTGAAGCTTTCTTT.

This clonotype was detected ten times or more. The chain links TRBV3-1 to TRBJ2-5; the D is unclear. Germline loops: CDR1 LGHDT, CDR2 YNNKEL (reference sequence). This CDR3 has 12 residues. The V gene lost 5 bases and the J gene lost 4 bases, with 8 bases spanning the gap. In DNA, the CDR3 is TGTGCCAGCAGCAACGGATTAGAGACCCAGTACTTC. It translates to CASSNGLETQYF.

This clonotype has a handful of counts. The CDR3 coding sequence is TGTGCCAGCAGCGTAGTCGGGACAGGGGGCCTAATGAACACTGAAGCTTTCTTT. Protein sequence: CASSVVGTGGLMNTEAFF. The V call is TRBV9, the J call TRBJ1-1, with TRBD1 matching 12 bases. The V gene end was trimmed by 0 bases and the J gene end by 0 bases; junction bases not matched to a gene: 6. Germline-derived CDR1 and CDR2 are SGDLS and YYNGEE. The CDR3 totals 18 residues.

This clonotype was seen a single time. This chain links TRBV3-1 with TRBJ2-3, with 7 bases identical to TRBD2. The V segment lost 2 bases and the J segment 2 bases; nucleotides outside the gene matches: 4. Germline V gene lookup returns CDR1 LGHDT and CDR2 YNNKEL (reference sequence). There are 15 residues in the CDR3. The CDR3: CASSQQRGLTDTQYF. The CDR3 region has the DNA TGTGCCAGCAGCCAACAGCGGGGCCTCACAGATACGCAGTATTTT.

CDR3 in DNA: TGTGCCACCAGTGACAGGGGACAGGGGAATCAGCCCCAGCATTTT. This encodes CATSDRGQGNQPQHF. The genes are TRBV24-1 and TRBJ1-5, with 10 bases lining up with TRBD1. V lost 4 bases, J lost 4 bases, and 3 bases stayed unmatched. The V gene's germline CDR1 is KGHDR and CDR2 SFDVKD. CDR3 length equals 15 residues.

The DNA for the CDR3 is TGTGCCAGCAGTGAAAGGATAAGCACAGATACGCAGTATTTT. Protein sequence: CASSERISTDTQYF. V is TRBV6-1 and J is TRBJ2-3; D gene unclear. The CDR3 consists of 14 residues. The ends were cut back, 2 bases at V and 0 bases at J, with 6 bases in the middle. Germline V CDR1 and CDR2: MNHNS, SASEGT.

This rearrangement joins TRBV30 to TRBJ2-1; D possibly matches TRBD1 or TRBD2 (5 bases each). Germline V gives CDR1 GTSNPN, CDR2 SVGIG (reference sequence). The CDR3 length is 14 residues. V lost 3 bases, J lost 7 bases, and 16 bases lay in between. The CDR3 DNA is TGTGCCTGGAGCTACGGGGCAAGTGGAAATGAGCAGTTCTTC. It is translated as CAWSYGASGNEQFF.

This clonotype was detected only a few times. The chain links TRBV4-1 to TRBJ1-1; D is undetermined. Trimming stripped 0 bases from V and 0 bases from J, with 14 bases between. CDR3 size: 17 residues. The germline V gene has CDR1 MGHRA and CDR2 YSYEKL. DNA of the CDR3: TGCGCCAGCAGCCAAGATCGGAACATACTAATGAACACTGAAGCTTTCTTT. It encodes CASSQDRNILMNTEAFF.